Following are 22 T cell receptor beta chains from one sample sequenced in a study of cytomegalovirus exposure and HLA in healthy donors. This PCR relied on a set of 60 Vbeta primers and 13 Jbeta primers. Repertoires were generated with immunoSEQ multiplex PCR, while TCRdb's copy carries only in-frame clones and drops some. The table records roughly 230,000 clones, 85% to 95% of them present only once. Specimen: PBMCs. Receptor source: a girl aged 2 to 9 in good health and CMV-seronegative.

The chain links TRBV2 to TRBJ1-2; possible D gene TRBD1, 5 bases. Germline values: CDR1 SNHLY, CDR2 FYNNEI. This CDR3 spans 12 amino acids. The V gene lost 6 bases and the J gene lost 5 bases, with 10 bases spanning the gap. The CDR3: CASRRDSYGYTF. In DNA, the CDR3 is TGTGCCAGCAGGCGAGACAGTTATGGCTACACCTTC.

The chain recombines TRBV14 with TRBJ1-2; TRBD1 aligns across 7 bases. V lost 3 bases, J lost 1 base, and 8 bases stayed unmatched. The germline V gene encodes CDR1 SGHDN and CDR2 FVKESK. CDR3 length: 16 amino acids. In nucleotides, the CDR3 is TGTGCCAGCAGCCATCGGACAGGAAGCGTTAACTATGGCTACACCTTC. Protein: CASSHRTGSVNYGYTF.

This clone was found once. The genes are TRBV7-8 and TRBJ2-1; no clear D. The CDR3 length is 15 residues. CDR1 and CDR2 from the germline V gene are SGHVS and FQNEAQ. Trimming took 8 bases from V and 4 from J, leaving 18 bases between them. This CDR3 is CASGRLATLYNEQFF. As DNA, the CDR3 is TGTGCCAGCGGTCGATTAGCCACACTATACAATGAGCAGTTCTTC.

The V gene is TRBV27, the J gene TRBJ2-3, with 7 bases aligning to TRBD2. The J segment lost 0 bases and the V segment lost 3 bases, leaving 9 bases of the junction unmatched. In germline, CDR1 is MNHEY, CDR2 SMNVEV (reference sequence). The CDR3 loop spans 17 amino acids. CDR3 sequence (DNA): TGTGCCAGCAGTTTTGGCCTCAGCGGGGTTAGCACAGATACGCAGTATTTT. This gives the protein CASSFGLSGVSTDTQYF.

J is TRBJ1-5 and V is TRBV6-5, with a weak D call TRBD1 (5 bases). The CDR3 length is 14 residues. Trimming shortened V by 10 bases and J by 3 bases, and 16 bases separated the two germline ends. Germline V gene data show CDR1 as MNHEY and CDR2 as SVGAGI. CDR3 protein: CATSGRGNNQPQHF. The CDR3 DNA follows: TGTGCCACCTCCGGGCGGGGGAACAATCAGCCCCAGCATTTT.

The gene calls are TRBV15 and TRBJ1-5, with D unclear. Trimming took off 7 bases at V and 5 bases at J, with 9 bases between the two ends. Germline V CDR1 and CDR2: LNHNV, YYDKDF (reference sequence). This CDR3 spans 12 amino acids. The CDR3 coding sequence is TGTGCCACCACTAGGGAGGATCAGCCCCAGCATTTT. Encoded protein: CATTREDQPQHF.

The genes are TRBV18 and TRBJ1-4, with unresolved D. The length of the CDR3 is 16 residues. V was trimmed by 3 bases and J by 0 bases, leaving 11 bases between them. Germline values: CDR1 KGHSH, CDR2 LQKENI. The CDR3 sequence is CASSPALQPTNEKLFF. The CDR3 DNA follows: TGTGCCAGCTCACCCGCCCTACAGCCAACTAATGAAAAACTGTTTTTT.

The V gene is TRBV29-1, the J gene TRBJ2-1, with TRBD2 identical over 7 bases. The J segment lost 4 bases and the V segment lost 6 bases, leaving 6 bases of the junction unmatched. Germline CDR1 and CDR2: SQVTM and ANQGSEA. This CDR3 region has 13 residues. CDR3 bases: TGCAGCGTCGATTCTAGCGGATACAATGAGCAGTTCTTC. Its translation: CSVDSSGYNEQFF.

The V call is TRBV5-1, the J call TRBJ2-1; tentative D call: TRBD2 (6 bases). Trimming stripped 4 bases from V and 8 bases from J, with 16 bases between. This CDR3 contains 14 residues. In germline, CDR1 is SGHRS, CDR2 YFSETQ. The chain's CDR3 is CASSPSWDFDEQFF. CDR3 DNA sequence: TGCGCCAGCAGCCCCAGTTGGGACTTCGATGAGCAGTTCTTC.

The CDR3 DNA reads TGTGCCAGCAGGGGCTCCAGTAAGCAGTACTTC. Its protein product is CASRGSSKQYF. The chain recombines TRBV25-1 with TRBJ2-7, with D uncertain. CDR3 length: 11 residues. Germline CDR1 reads MGHDK; CDR2 reads SYGVNS. Trimming pared 6 bases from V and 8 bases from J, leaving 11 bases between.

This chain joins TRBV5-4 and TRBJ2-7; the match to TRBD2 covers 10 bases. This CDR3 contains 16 residues. V lost 4 bases and J lost 0; bases outside the gene matches: 7. CDR1 and CDR2 from the germline V gene are SGHNT and YYREEE (reference sequence). The CDR3 protein is CASSPGTSESSYEQYF. The CDR3 DNA reads as TGTGCCAGCAGCCCTGGGACTAGCGAGAGCTCCTACGAGCAGTACTTC.

V is TRBV29-1 and J is TRBJ1-1; D is unresolved. Trimming left V 4 bases short and J 0 bases short, with 9 bases between. From germline, CDR1 is SQVTM and CDR2 ANQGSEA. The CDR3 has 13 amino acids. The CDR3 region has the DNA TGCAGCGTTGTCGCGGGGTTGAACACTGAAGCTTTCTTT. Amino acid sequence: CSVVAGLNTEAFF.

The chain combines TRBV7-9 with TRBJ2-7, with 7 bases aligning to TRBD2. The CDR3 has 15 amino acids. The J segment lost 3 bases and the V segment lost 1 base, leaving 6 bases of the junction unmatched. Germline V lookup: CDR1 SEHNR, CDR2 FQNEAQ (reference sequence). CDR3 bases: TGTGCCAGCAGCTTAGGGGTGGCTAGCGGCTACGAGCAGTACTTC. Its translation: CASSLGVASGYEQYF.

This clone turned up a few times. The chain uses TRBV7-9 and TRBJ2-7; D possibly corresponds to TRBD2 (5 bases). The CDR3 is made up of 10 amino acids. Deletions cut 8 bases from V and 4 bases from J, with 6 bases between. The germline V gene encodes CDR1 SEHNR and CDR2 FQNEAQ (reference sequence). CDR3 nucleotides: TGTGCCAGCGGGGAGTACGAGCAGTACTTC. As protein: CASGEYEQYF. The whole variable domain, remainder taken from reference TRBV7-9 and TRBJ2-7, is DTGVSQNPRHKITKRGQNVTFRCDPISEHNRLYWYRQTLGQGPEFLTYFQNEAQLEKSRLLSDRFSAERPKGSFSTLEIQRTEQGDSAMYLCASGEYEQYFGPGTRLTVT.

The V call is TRBV5-8, the J call TRBJ1-2, with 10 bases aligning to TRBD1. J lost 4 bases, V lost 0 bases, and 0 bases had no gene match. This CDR3 has 14 amino acids. Germline V gene sequence: CDR1 SGHTS, CDR2 YDEGEE. In DNA, the CDR3 is TGTGCCAGCAGCTTGGGACAGGGGGCCTATGGCTACACCTTC. Its translation: CASSLGQGAYGYTF. Full variable domain (remainder filled in from reference TRBV5-8 and TRBJ1-2): EAGVTQSPTHLIKTRGQQATLRCSPISGHTSVYWYQQALGLGLQFLLWYDEGEERNRGNFPPRFSGRQFPNYSSELNVNALELEDSALYLCASSLGQGAYGYTFGSGTRLTVV.

The chain employs TRBV11-2 and TRBJ1-1, with D perhaps TRBD1 (5 bases). The CDR3 runs to 17 residues. The V and J ends lost 5 bases and 5 bases respectively, with 24 bases between them. Germline CDR1 and CDR2: SGHAT and FQNNGV. The CDR3 spells CASSPGGQGGIRTEAFF. The CDR3 coding sequence is TGTGCCAGCAGCCCAGGAGGGCAGGGAGGGATAAGAACTGAAGCTTTCTTT.

This chain joins TRBV13 and TRBJ2-1, with TRBD1 matching 7 bases. Trimming took 6 bases from V and 3 from J; bases not matched to a gene: 11. The CDR3 is made up of 16 amino acids. Per germline, CDR1 PRHDT and CDR2 FYEKMQ (reference sequence). CDR3 residues: CASSTPGTDFYNEQFF. The CDR3 nucleotides read TGTGCCAGCAGTACACCCGGGACAGATTTCTACAATGAGCAGTTCTTC.

In this sample, this clone turned up a few times. This chain joins TRBV6-5 and TRBJ2-7; 11 positions match TRBD1. V was clipped by 2 bases and J by 4 bases; unmatched bases: 1. The CDR3 runs 14 residues. Germline V CDR1 and CDR2: MNHEY, SVGAGI. CDR3 residues: CASSYGDRGYEQYF. CDR3 bases: TGTGCCAGCAGTTACGGGGACAGGGGGTACGAGCAGTACTTC.

The V and J genes are TRBV5-6 and TRBJ2-3; D gene ambiguous. Trimming stripped 0 bases from V and 2 bases from J, with 10 bases between. The CDR3 runs 15 residues. Germline V gives CDR1 SGHDT, CDR2 YYEEEE. DNA for the CDR3: TGTGCCAGCAGCTTGGGCATCCTACTCACAGATACGCAGTATTTT. The encoded protein is CASSLGILLTDTQYF.

V gene TRBV5-6 combines with J gene TRBJ2-7, with D perhaps matching TRBD1 (5 bases). The V end lost 0 bases, the J end lost 2 bases, and 12 bases lay between the germline ends. The CDR3 is 15 amino acids. The V gene's germline CDR1 is SGHDT and CDR2 YYEEEE. The CDR3 sequence is CASSLGQGSPYEQYF. As DNA, the CDR3 is TGTGCCAGCAGCTTGGGGCAGGGATCCCCCTACGAGCAGTACTTC. The whole variable domain, filled in from reference TRBV5-6 and TRBJ2-7, reads DAGVTQSPTHLIKTRGQQVTLRCSPKSGHDTVSWYQQALGQGPQFIFQYYEEEERQRGNFPDRFSGHQFPNYSSELNVNALLLGDSALYLCASSLGQGSPYEQYFGPGTRLTVT.

This clone occurred a few times. V gene TRBV5-4 combines with J gene TRBJ1-1; D gene ambiguous. Germline V lookup: CDR1 SGHNT, CDR2 YYREEE (reference sequence). Trimming took 5 bases from V and 6 from J, leaving 17 bases between them. The CDR3 sequence is 14 residues long. CDR3 residues: CASRWGDPLSEAFF. As DNA, the CDR3 is TGTGCCAGCAGGTGGGGAGACCCTTTGTCTGAAGCTTTCTTT.

This clone was detected a few times. V gene TRBV27 combines with J gene TRBJ2-1, with 9 bases aligning to TRBD2. The CDR3 runs to 16 residues. The trim removed 5 bases at V and 0 bases at J, leaving 5 bases unmatched. The germline V gene encodes CDR1 MNHEY and CDR2 SMNVEV (reference sequence). This CDR3 reads CASSPISGSSYNEQFF. The CDR3 DNA is TGTGCCAGCAGTCCTATTAGCGGGAGCTCCTACAATGAGCAGTTCTTC.